These 13 T cell receptor beta chains were sequenced from one sample in a study of CD8 T cells in Susac syndrome. After extraction with the RNeasy kit, about 0.45 to 1 ug of the RNA was reverse transcribed using random hexamers. Each CDR3 protein gets one entry after TCRdb re-called the immunoSEQ multiplex PCR reads with MiXCR. The profile shows more than 150,000 distinct CDR3 sequences, around 95% of them singletons. Sequences were obtained from CD8+ T cells from PBMCs. The receptors were sampled from a human donor with multiple sclerosis.

The chain combines TRBV7-6 with TRBJ2-3; 10 nucleotides match TRBD2. This CDR3 is built from 15 residues. Per germline, CDR1 SGHVS and CDR2 FNYEAQ. Germline trimming cut 5 bases from V and 6 bases from J; bases unmatched to any gene: 8. The CDR3 is CASSPSGGALDTQYF. Here the CDR3 DNA reads TGTGCCAGCAGCCCGAGCGGGGGGGCCCTCGATACGCAGTATTTT.

This CDR3 reads CASNSRAPLHF. CDR3 in DNA: TGCGCCAGCAACTCAAGGGCACCCCTCCACTTT. V gene TRBV23-1 combines with J gene TRBJ1-6; no clear D. TRBV23-1 is designated an ORF whose function remains uncertain. CDR3 size: 11 residues. V lost 7 bases and J 11 bases, leaving 9 bases between the germline ends.

The chain links TRBV29-1 to TRBJ2-3; no reliable D call. This CDR3 has 13 amino acids. V lost 4 bases and J 2 bases, leaving 10 bases between the germline ends. The germline gives CDR1 SQVTM, CDR2 ANQGSEA. The CDR3 is CSVARGITDTQYF. The CDR3 DNA sequence: TGCAGCGTTGCTCGTGGGATCACAGATACGCAGTATTTT.

V is TRBV27 and J is TRBJ2-1; unclear D gene. The CDR3 has 15 residues. Between the trimmed V and J ends, which lost 5 bases and 0 bases, there was a span of 11 bases. Germline lookup yields CDR1 MNHEY and CDR2 SMNVEV (reference sequence). CDR3 amino acids: CASSPEQSSYNEQFF. In DNA, the CDR3 is TGTGCCAGCAGTCCTGAACAAAGCTCCTACAATGAGCAGTTCTTC.

This chain links TRBV20-1 with TRBJ2-1; 8 bases map to TRBD2. V gave up 2 bases and J gave up 5 bases; unmatched junction bases: 8. This CDR3 is built from 15 residues. CDR1 and CDR2 (germline): DFQATT, SNEGSKA (reference sequence). The DNA for the CDR3 is TGCAGTGCTAGAACCTCAGCGGGGGCTAACAATGAGCAGTTCTTC. It encodes CSARTSAGANNEQFF.

The chain has TRBV4-1 and TRBJ2-3, with D unresolved. V lost 1 base and J 2 bases, leaving 10 bases between the germline ends. Per the germline V gene, CDR1 is MGHRA and CDR2 is YSYEKL. The CDR3 covers 15 residues. The CDR3 sequence is CASSQAPISTDTQYF. CDR3 in DNA: TGCGCCAGCAGCCAAGCTCCCATTTCCACAGATACGCAGTATTTT.

This sequence joins TRBV15 and TRBJ1-3; 9 bases agree with TRBD1. CDR3 length: 16 residues. Germline V gives CDR1 LNHNV, CDR2 YYDKDF (reference sequence). V dropped 4 bases and J dropped 2; count of bases not matched to a gene: 6. The CDR3 nucleotides read TGTGCCACCAGCACGCGACAGGGGGGAACTGGAAACACCATATATTTT. As protein: CATSTRQGGTGNTIYF.

The CDR3 DNA reads as TGTGCCAGCAGTTCATGGGAACCTAATTCACCCCTCCACTTT. Residues: CASSSWEPNSPLHF. The chain joins TRBV12-3 or TRBV12-4 to TRBJ1-6; D is uncertain. The CDR3 totals 14 residues. The ends were cut back, 4 bases at V and 6 bases at J, with 10 bases in the middle.

The chain employs TRBV11-2 and TRBJ2-7; the match to TRBD1 covers 10 bases. The CDR3 covers 14 residues. J gave up 5 bases and V 3 bases, and 4 bases lay outside the gene matches. Germline values: CDR1 SGHAT, CDR2 FQNNGV. DNA for the CDR3: TGTGCCAGCAGCTTTTCGGGGACAGGGGACGAGCAGTACTTC. Translating gives CASSFSGTGDEQYF.

The chain joins TRBV20-1 to TRBJ2-7, with a weak D call TRBD1 (5 bases). V was cut by 1 base and J by 5 bases, with 15 bases left in between. CDR1 is DFQATT, CDR2 SNEGSKA, per germline (reference sequence). The CDR3 sequence is 14 residues long. The CDR3 spells CSARGVAGWDEQYF. In nucleotides, the CDR3 is TGCAGTGCTAGAGGAGTAGCAGGGTGGGACGAGCAGTACTTC.

The chain joins TRBV29-1 to TRBJ2-3, with 11 bases fitting TRBD2. Trimming cost V 4 bases and J 6 bases; bases outside gene matches: 15. Per germline, CDR1 SQVTM and CDR2 ANQGSEA. This CDR3 has 17 residues. The chain's CDR3 is CSVGLAGYSTQGDTQYF. As DNA, the CDR3 is TGCAGCGTTGGACTAGCGGGGTATTCCACGCAAGGGGATACGCAGTATTTT.

The chain carries TRBV12-3 or TRBV12-4 and TRBJ1-5; no firm D call. This CDR3 has 14 residues. V lost 5 bases to trimming and J lost 0 bases, with 8 bases between them. CDR3 protein: CASSPVDSNQPQHF. In DNA, the CDR3 is TGTGCCAGCAGTCCTGTAGATAGCAATCAGCCCCAGCATTTT.

This clonotype appeared a single time. The V call is TRBV20-1, the J call TRBJ2-5, with a tentative D call TRBD2 (5 bases). The CDR3 has 14 residues. From germline, CDR1 is DFQATT and CDR2 SNEGSKA (reference sequence). V lost 7 bases to trimming and J lost 5 bases, with 20 bases between them. The CDR3 DNA reads TGCAGTGGTAGGACTGGGGATGTCGAGGAGACCCAGTACTTC. This sequence encodes CSGRTGDVEETQYF.